This TCR beta chain was identified during a study of T cell responses to AZD1222 COVID-19 vaccine. Study results and caveats: Donors were mostly white British, more females; clonal diversity possibly underestimated. Spike-wide coverage was observed for vaccine-associated CD4 TCRs, with dominant responses at 160-218 and 743-854. Only after the peak T cell response were repertoires sampled.

Pooled together were second doses at about 4 or about 12 weeks. The repertoire was sequenced with immunoSEQ multiplex PCR; TCRdb's copy has only in-frame clones and lacks some. The sample includes around 59,000 clones, approximately 89% of them seen just once. Turning to this clone: Its antigen is not known.

V lost 7 bases to trimming and J lost 4 bases, with 16 bases between them. Germline V gene lookup returns CDR1 LGHNT and CDR2 FRNRAP. This CDR3 has 14 amino acids. The clonotype originates from an adult who received the AZD1222 COVID-19 vaccine. The chain links TRBV12-5 to TRBJ1-2; TRBD1 is a possible D gene (5 bases). The starting material was peripheral blood, obtained 28 days after the second AZD1222 dose. CDR3 amino acids: CASAPQGFAYGYTF. Here the CDR3 DNA reads TGTGCTAGTGCCCCGCAGGGATTCGCCTATGGCTACACCTTC.